This record covers a single TCR beta chain. The antigen remains unidentified. This sample was included in a study of T cells in Graves' hyperthyroidism and ophthalmopathy. Study-wide findings and caveats: Before onset, by a median of around 6.1 months, the model predicted ophthalmopathy.

Germline V gene lookup returns CDR1 MNHEY and CDR2 SVGAGI. V was shortened by 2 bases and J by 10 bases, with 11 bases between the two germline ends. This CDR3 comprises 12 residues. Each patient was aged 18 to 65 and had newly diagnosed hyperthyroidism of under 2 months' duration. Amplified TCR beta CDR3 regions came from RNA transcripts. Initially, a first-round RT-PCR of the TCR CDR3 employed the HTBI primer set. TCRdb re-called the multiplex PCR reads through MiXCR, storing one row per CDR3 protein. Among roughly 400,000 distinct CDR3 sequences listed, about 25% were seen once. This TCR derives from a middle-aged man with Graves' hyperthyroidism. This chain joins TRBV6-5 and TRBJ1-1; TRBD1 might be the D (5 bases). The material sequenced was blood. CDR3 nucleotide sequence: TGTGCCAGCAGTTACGGTTTAGGGGTAGCTTTCTTT. It specifies CASSYGLGVAFF.